Below are 11 T cell receptor beta chains sequenced from a single sample in a study of blood T cell repertoires in COVID-19. Sequenced by immunoSEQ multiplex PCR; TCRdb stores in-frame clones only, minus some. The data show under 250,000 clones, roughly nine tenths seen once. Sequencing used PBMCs or T cells enriched from blood (not recorded which). Receptors were obtained from a woman between 18 and 29 years old in a cohort exposed to, infected with or recovered from COVID-19 (not recorded which).

This CDR3 reads CASSSLSGGSYNEQFF. The CDR3 DNA sequence: TGTGCCAGCAGTTCCCTAAGCGGGGGCTCCTACAATGAGCAGTTCTTC. The chain joins TRBV28 to TRBJ2-1; 8 nucleotides line up with TRBD2. Germline V gene lookup returns CDR1 MDHEN and CDR2 SYDVKM. The J segment lost 0 bases and the V segment lost 4 bases, leaving 5 bases of the junction unmatched. The CDR3 loop spans 16 amino acids.

V usage is TRBV6-1 and J usage is TRBJ1-2; maybe TRBD1 (5 bases). CDR3 length: 15 amino acids. The V gene's germline CDR1 is MNHNS and CDR2 SASEGT. V was clipped by 1 base and J by 3 bases, with 12 bases between them. The CDR3 loop is CASSEGRREYYGYTF. CDR3 bases: TGTGCCAGCAGTGAAGGTCGCAGGGAATACTATGGCTACACCTTC.

The chain joins TRBV7-2 to TRBJ1-2; D is uncertain. The CDR3 runs 15 residues. Germline CDR1 and CDR2: SGHTA and FQGNSA. V shed 1 base and J shed 3 bases, with 12 bases lying between them. DNA of the CDR3: TGTGCCAGCAGCTTAGGTCAAGCCCTTCACTATGGCTACACCTTC. It is translated as CASSLGQALHYGYTF.

V usage is TRBV9 and J usage is TRBJ2-3, with D possibly being TRBD2 (5 bases). The CDR3 contains 15 residues. Trimming shortened V by 0 bases and J by 3 bases, and 11 bases separated the two germline ends. Germline V gene sequence: CDR1 SGDLS, CDR2 YYNGEE. The CDR3 protein is CASSVVSGMTDTQYF. The CDR3 region has the DNA TGTGCCAGCAGCGTAGTGTCCGGGATGACAGATACGCAGTATTTT.

V and J are TRBV3-1 (or the pseudogene TRBV3-2) and TRBJ1-2; tentative D call: TRBD1 (6 bases). V lost 4 bases to trimming and J lost 7 bases, with 10 bases between them. The CDR3 is 12 residues long. Germline lookup yields CDR1 LGHDT and CDR2 YNNKEL (reference sequence). The CDR3 sequence is CASSPRQAGYTF. DNA of the CDR3: TGTGCCAGCAGCCCCCGACAGGCTGGCTACACCTTC.

This chain uses TRBV11-3 with TRBJ2-2, with TRBD1 identical over 9 bases. The CDR3 spans 15 residues. Germline V gives CDR1 SGHNT, CDR2 YENEEA. The trim removed 7 bases at V and 5 bases at J, leaving 8 bases unmatched. The CDR3 loop reads CASTRQGVKTGELFF. CDR3 coding DNA: TGTGCCAGCACCCGACAGGGGGTGAAGACCGGGGAGCTGTTTTTT.

V and J are TRBV18 and TRBJ2-2, with D tentatively TRBD2 (5 bases). This CDR3 spans 16 amino acids. Germline CDR1 is KGHSH and CDR2 is LQKENI. V shed 6 bases and J shed 0 bases, with 14 bases lying between them. Here the CDR3 reads CASSPKSGPNTGELFF. CDR3 DNA: TGTGCCAGCTCGCCAAAGAGCGGTCCGAACACCGGGGAGCTGTTTTTT. Variable domain in full (rest from reference TRBV18 and TRBJ2-2): NAGVMQNPRHLVRRRGQEARLRCSPMKGHSHVYWYRQLPEEGLKFMVYLQKENIIDESGMPKERFSAEFPKEGPSILRIQQVVRGDSAAYFCASSPKSGPNTGELFFGEGSRLTVL.

This chain joins TRBV29-1 and TRBJ2-7, with 11 bases that match TRBD1. V lost 3 bases, J lost 0 bases, and 7 bases stayed unmatched. Germline V CDR1 and CDR2: SQVTM, ANQGSEA. This CDR3 spans 16 amino acids. The CDR3 DNA follows: TGCAGCGTTGATGGGACAGGGGGATACGGCTCCTACGAGCAGTACTTC. Amino acids: CSVDGTGGYGSYEQYF.

The chain has TRBV19 and TRBJ1-6; weak D call: TRBD1 (5 bases). This CDR3 is 15 amino acids long. V was pared by 5 bases and J by 6 bases, with 14 bases between. Germline CDR1 is LNHDA and CDR2 is SQIVND (reference sequence). The CDR3 region has the DNA TGTGCCAGTAGTGGGGCCGCAGCGGGTAATTCACCCCTCCACTTT. It specifies CASSGAAAGNSPLHF.

The chain carries TRBV6-1 and TRBJ2-3, with TRBD1 matching over 8 bases. The CDR3 totals 14 residues. The junction had 2 bases not matched to a gene; V was cut back by 2 bases and J by 4 bases. Germline V gene data show CDR1 as MNHNS and CDR2 as SASEGT. CDR3 nucleotides: TGTGCCAGCAGTGAACAGGGGGCCCCAGATACGCAGTATTTT. Translated: CASSEQGAPDTQYF.

This clone was counted between two and nine times. The chain joins TRBV30 to TRBJ2-3; 9 nucleotides line up with TRBD2. In germline, CDR1 is GTSNPN, CDR2 SVGIG (reference sequence). This CDR3 is built from 16 residues. V lost 1 base to trimming and J lost 2 bases; unmatched junction nucleotides: 7. CDR3 nucleotide sequence: TGTGCCTGGAGTGAATTTAGCGGGAGCGTCACAGATACGCAGTATTTT. This encodes CAWSEFSGSVTDTQYF.